These 4 T cell receptor beta chains share one sample of origin, sequenced in a study of shared clonotypes between healthy human individuals. Produced via immunoSEQ multiplex PCR; TCRdb's table is partial and in-frame only. The top ten clones hold about 0.41% of a sample with 2 million to 2.5 million clones, 90% to 95% of them seen once. Specimen: naive CD4+ T cells from PBMCs. As to subset: CD45RA+ positively selected. All receptors come from a man between 18 and 29 years old in good health. Some clones in this sample may be carry-over from other donors' samples.

The J gene is TRBJ2-5, the V gene TRBV11-2; possibly TRBD1 for D (6 bases). Per the germline V gene, CDR1 is SGHAT and CDR2 is FQNNGV. Trimming pared 3 bases from V and 2 bases from J, leaving 7 bases between. CDR3 length: 13 amino acids. CDR3 sequence reads: CASSFQGQETQYF. DNA for the CDR3: TGTGCCAGCAGCTTCCAGGGGCAAGAGACCCAGTACTTC.

The DNA for the CDR3 is TGTGCCAGCAGCTTAGGTCGGGCGGCGGCCCAGCACACCGGGGAGCTGTTTTTT. Encoded protein: CASSLGRAAAQHTGELFF. This chain joins TRBV11-3 and TRBJ2-2; D remains unclear. Trimming pared 1 base from V and 3 bases from J, leaving 18 bases between. The CDR3 sequence is 18 residues long. The V gene's germline CDR1 is SGHNT and CDR2 YENEEA.

The rearrangement joins TRBV27 to TRBJ1-2, with D perhaps TRBD1 (5 bases). Looked up from germline, CDR1 is MNHEY and CDR2 is SMNVEV (reference sequence). Trimming pared 6 bases from V and 4 bases from J, leaving 15 bases between. The CDR3 has 14 residues. CDR3 residues: CASSLWGQGYGYTF. Written as DNA, the CDR3 is TGTGCCAGCAGCCTCTGGGGCCAGGGCTATGGCTACACCTTC.

This clone is a singleton in its sample. The chain is built from TRBV5-3 and TRBJ2-7; 9 bases align to TRBD1. TRBV5-3 is identified as an open reading frame with a role that is uncertain. V was clipped by 1 base and J by 4 bases; unmatched bases: 9. CDR3 length equals 16 residues. DNA for the CDR3: TGTGCCAGAAGCTTGAAGGGAAACAGGGGGCTGTACGAGCAGTACTTC. Amino acids: CARSLKGNRGLYEQYF.